Shown below are 11 T cell receptor beta chains from a single sample sequenced in a study of pediatric ulcerative colitis. Generated by immunoSEQ multiplex PCR, the TCRdb table keeps only in-frame clones and is missing some. The sample lists roughly 64,000 clones, roughly nine tenths seen once, with around 3.3% in the top ten. Specimen: blood. These receptors all come from a boy aged 5-17 years with severe ulcerative colitis.

In nucleotides, the CDR3 is TGTGCCAGCAACGGACAGGGAAACACTGAAGCTTTCTTT. Protein product: CASNGQGNTEAFF. This chain links TRBV6-5 with TRBJ1-1; 8 bases fit TRBD1. This CDR3 has 13 residues. Trimming took 7 bases from V and 2 from J; bases not matched to a gene: 3. Germline CDR1 and CDR2: MNHEY and SVGAGI.

The rearrangement uses TRBV19 and TRBJ1-1; D gene ambiguous. Trimming cost V 3 bases and J 1 base, with 12 bases left between them. The CDR3 spans 15 residues. Looked up from germline, CDR1 is LNHDA and CDR2 is SQIVND (reference sequence). The CDR3 region has the DNA TGTGCCAGTAGTATTTTCGGACTTACGAACACTGAAGCTTTCTTT. Protein sequence: CASSIFGLTNTEAFF.

The chain employs TRBV18 and TRBJ2-1; 12 bases align to TRBD2. The junction had 6 bases not matched to a gene; V was cut back by 3 bases and J by 6 bases. This CDR3 spans 16 amino acids. CDR1 KGHSH and CDR2 LQKENI come from the germline V gene. In DNA, the CDR3 is TGTGCCAGCTCACCGCGGACTAGCGGGATAGCCAATGAGCAGTTCTTC. The encoded protein is CASSPRTSGIANEQFF.

This clone has only one observation. The chain recombines TRBV13 with TRBJ2-1, with 13 bases aligning to TRBD2. Trimming cost V 5 bases and J 6 bases; bases outside gene matches: 10. The CDR3 spans 17 residues. CDR1 is PRHDT, CDR2 FYEKMQ, per germline (reference sequence). CDR3 coding DNA: TGTGCCAGCAGCATACTGAAACTAGCGGGAGGGCGCAATGAGCAGTTCTTC. Translating gives CASSILKLAGGRNEQFF. The full variable domain, its missing parts supplied by reference TRBV13 and TRBJ2-1, is AAGVIQSPRHLIKEKRETATLKCYPIPRHDTVYWYQQGPGQDPQFLISFYEKMQSDKGSIPDRFSAQQFSDYHSELNMSSLELGDSALYFCASSILKLAGGRNEQFFGPGTRLTVL.

The chain combines TRBV6-1 with TRBJ2-7, with D perhaps TRBD1 (6 bases). This CDR3 comprises 12 residues. Trimming cost V 8 bases and J 3 bases, with 11 bases left between them. CDR1 and CDR2 (germline): MNHNS, SASEGT. CDR3 sequence reads: CASHTGSYEQYF. CDR3 sequence (DNA): TGTGCCAGCCATACAGGGAGCTACGAGCAGTACTTC.

This clone was observed a handful of times. Additional DNA sequences in this sample encode the identical CDR3. CDR3 sequence: CASSIGGPNEQFF. Here the CDR3 DNA reads TGTGCCAGTAGTATAGGAGGGCCAAATGAGCAGTTCTTC. The chain carries TRBV19 and TRBJ2-1; tentative D call: TRBD2 (5 bases). Germline V lookup: CDR1 LNHDA, CDR2 SQIVND (reference sequence). This CDR3 comprises 13 residues. Trimming stripped 1 base from V and 7 bases from J, with 8 bases between.

This chain links TRBV5-6 with TRBJ2-1; 10 nucleotides line up with TRBD1. The germline V gene has CDR1 SGHDT and CDR2 YYEEEE. The ends lost 0 bases at V and 8 bases at J; junction bases unmatched: 5. The CDR3 is 15 residues long. The CDR3 protein is CASSLEGQGFDEQFF. The CDR3 DNA is TGTGCCAGCAGCTTGGAGGGACAGGGGTTCGATGAGCAGTTCTTC.

This clone was recorded a few times. This chain connects TRBV6-5 to TRBJ2-5; D gene unclear. CDR3 length: 14 residues. Germline V gives CDR1 MNHEY, CDR2 SVGAGI. Trimming removed 7 bases from V and 4 bases from J, with 16 bases in between. This CDR3 reads CASTRSAVPETQYF. The CDR3 DNA sequence: TGTGCCAGCACTCGCTCCGCGGTCCCAGAGACCCAGTACTTC.

This clone is medium-sized (0.01 to 0.1%) by share. The chain uses TRBV5-1 and TRBJ2-7, with TRBD1 as a possible D gene (6 bases). The CDR3 covers 15 residues. Germline loops: CDR1 SGHRS, CDR2 YFSETQ. V lost 0 bases and J 5 bases, leaving 15 bases between the germline ends. In nucleotides, the CDR3 is TGCGCCAGCAGCTTGGCCATGGGACAATACGACGAGCAGTACTTC. Amino acids: CASSLAMGQYDEQYF.

V and J are TRBV30 and TRBJ1-3; 8 bases are a match to TRBD1. The length of the CDR3 is 16 residues. Germline loops: CDR1 GTSNPN, CDR2 SVGIG (reference sequence). V lost 4 bases to trimming and J lost 0 bases; unmatched junction nucleotides: 8. CDR3 amino acids: CAWNRRGTGSGNTIYF. In DNA, the CDR3 is TGTGCCTGGAACCGACGCGGGACAGGCTCTGGAAACACCATATATTTT. The whole variable domain, remainder taken from reference TRBV30 and TRBJ1-3, is SQTIHQWPATLVQPVGSPLSLECTVEGTSNPNLYWYRQAAGRGLQLLFYSVGIGQISSEVPQNLSASRPQDRQFILSSKKLLLSDSGFYLCAWNRRGTGSGNTIYFGEGSWLTVV.

The V and J genes are TRBV9 and TRBJ2-6; D perhaps matches TRBD2 (5 bases). CDR3 size: 11 residues. Germline V gene lookup returns CDR1 SGDLS and CDR2 YYNGEE. Trimming cost V 7 bases and J 12 bases, with 11 bases left between them. CDR3 DNA sequence: TGTGCCAGCTCCCGGGGAATCGTCCTGACTTTC. Residues: CASSRGIVLTF.